One sample yielded the 15 T cell receptor beta chains listed below, sequenced in a study of T cells in Graves' hyperthyroidism and ophthalmopathy. Amplification of TCR beta CDR3 regions was performed using RNA transcripts as template. The TCR CDR3 first-round RT-PCR relied on the HTBI primer set. TCRdb called the multiplex PCR reads again in MiXCR, with one record for every CDR3 protein. Here the sample spans around 380,000 distinct CDR3 sequences, approximately 15% being singletons. Sequenced: blood. The receptors were gathered from a man under 40 with Graves' hyperthyroidism that later progressed to Graves' ophthalmopathy.

Many counts were recorded for this clonotype. The gene calls are TRBV7-9 and TRBJ2-3, with a weak D call TRBD2 (6 bases). Trimming cost V 5 bases and J 2 bases, with 11 bases left between them. The CDR3 runs 14 residues. Germline CDR1 reads SEHNR; CDR2 reads FQNEAQ (reference sequence). The CDR3 protein is CASSPGVSTDTQYF. CDR3 nucleotide sequence: TGTGCCAGCAGCCCGGGGGTATCCACAGATACGCAGTATTTT.

This clonotype showed up many times. This sequence joins TRBV28 and TRBJ1-3; D not certain. The CDR3 runs 16 residues. The germline V gene has CDR1 MDHEN and CDR2 SYDVKM. Trimming cost V 4 bases and J 3 bases, with 16 bases left between them. The CDR3: CASSSNILRHGNTIYF. In DNA, the CDR3 is TGTGCCAGCAGTTCCAACATTTTACGGCATGGAAACACCATATATTTT.

This clonotype was counted ten times or more. The chain employs TRBV28 and TRBJ2-7; TRBD2 aligns across 7 bases. The CDR3 loop spans 13 amino acids. The junction had 7 bases not matched to a gene; V was cut back by 8 bases and J by 3 bases. Germline V gene data show CDR1 as MDHEN and CDR2 as SYDVKM. CDR3 protein: CASRSREGYEQYF. As DNA, the CDR3 is TGTGCCAGCCGAAGCAGGGAGGGCTACGAGCAGTACTTC.

Ten or more counts support this clonotype. The rearrangement links TRBV12-3 or TRBV12-4 to TRBJ1-6; TRBD1 matches 7 bases. CDR3 length: 14 residues. The J segment lost 6 bases and the V segment lost 4 bases, leaving 3 bases of the junction unmatched. The CDR3 is CASSWDSSNSPLHF. The CDR3 DNA is TGTGCCAGCAGTTGGGACAGCAGTAATTCACCCCTCCACTTT.

This clonotype was picked up a small number of times. The V gene is TRBV25-1, the J gene TRBJ1-2; the D is unclear. Germline CDR1 MGHDK, CDR2 SYGVNS. The CDR3 spans 15 residues. V was shortened by 8 bases and J by 4 bases, with 20 bases between the two germline ends. The CDR3 is CASRTAPEGPYGYTF. For the CDR3, the DNA is TGTGCCAGCCGGACGGCCCCTGAAGGTCCCTATGGCTACACCTTC.

V is TRBV30 and J is TRBJ2-5; TRBD2 is a possible D gene (5 bases). Per germline, CDR1 GTSNPN and CDR2 SVGIG (reference sequence). CDR3 length: 16 residues. The V end was cut by 1 base, the J end by 1 base, with 16 bases between. CDR3 nucleotide sequence: TGTGCCTGGAGTGACGATCCGGGAATCATCCAAGAGACCCAGTACTTC. Amino acids: CAWSDDPGIIQETQYF.

The chain employs TRBV19 and TRBJ1-1; TRBD1 is a possible D gene (6 bases). This CDR3 has 16 residues. Germline V gene lookup returns CDR1 LNHDA and CDR2 SQIVND (reference sequence). Trimming took off 5 bases at V and 1 base at J, with 17 bases between the two ends. CDR3 region: CASSVFWGPTNTEAFF. The DNA for the CDR3 is TGTGCCAGTAGTGTCTTTTGGGGGCCCACGAACACTGAAGCTTTCTTT.

This clonotype was seen ten or more times. The chain employs TRBV5-6 and TRBJ1-2; possibly TRBD1 for D (5 bases). CDR3 length equals 16 residues. V shed 4 bases and J shed 1 base, with 17 bases lying between them. Germline loops: CDR1 SGHDT, CDR2 YYEEEE. The CDR3, as DNA: TGTGCCAGCAGCGTTTTGAAGGGGACGGTTAACTATGGCTACACCTTC. Translated, it gives CASSVLKGTVNYGYTF.

The chain uses TRBV2 and TRBJ2-1; a possible D gene is TRBD2 (7 bases). Germline V gene sequence: CDR1 SNHLY, CDR2 FYNNEI. CDR3 size: 15 residues. Deletions cut 4 bases from V and 8 bases from J, with 18 bases between. CDR3 nucleotides: TGTGCCAGCAGTGTTGGGGGGGGCAGGGACTATGAGCAGTTCTTC. Its translation is CASSVGGGRDYEQFF.

Ten or more counts support this clonotype. The V and J genes are TRBV15 and TRBJ1-1; the D is unclear. V lost 3 bases and J 14 bases, leaving 19 bases between the germline ends. The V gene's germline CDR1 is LNHNV and CDR2 YYDKDF (reference sequence). There are 13 residues in the CDR3. The CDR3 bases are TGTGCCACCAGCAGGGCCCCCACGGTAGAACGGTTCTTT. This codes for CATSRAPTVERFF.

Many counts were recorded for this clonotype. The chain has TRBV7-2 and TRBJ2-5; D assignment may be TRBD1 or TRBD2 (5 bases each). This CDR3 comprises 16 residues. From germline, CDR1 is SGHTA and CDR2 FQGNSA. V was trimmed by 1 base and J by 2 bases, leaving 14 bases between them. The CDR3 DNA reads TGTGCCAGCAGCTTAGTCGGGTCAGGGAGTCAAGAGACCCAGTACTTC. This gives the protein CASSLVGSGSQETQYF.

At least ten counts were recorded for this clonotype. The rearrangement links TRBV12-3 or TRBV12-4 to TRBJ1-6; D remains ambiguous. V lost 6 bases, J lost 0 bases, and 15 bases lay in between. This CDR3 region has 17 residues. The chain's CDR3 is CASRSGRKVSYNSPLHF. The CDR3 region has the DNA TGTGCCAGCAGATCCGGACGCAAGGTCTCCTATAATTCACCCCTCCACTTT.

This clonotype was found many times. The V gene is TRBV7-9, the J gene TRBJ2-3; perhaps D is TRBD1 or TRBD2 (5 bases each). V was pared by 3 bases and J by 6 bases, with 16 bases between. The CDR3 consists of 15 residues. Germline assignment: CDR1 SEHNR and CDR2 FQNEAQ (reference sequence). For the CDR3, the DNA is TGTGCCAGCAGCTTGGGGGACGGGCTGCGTGATACGCAGTATTTT. As protein: CASSLGDGLRDTQYF.

This clonotype was seen many times. The chain recombines TRBV7-8 with TRBJ1-1; D remains unclear. The CDR3 sequence is 16 residues long. Germline CDR1 and CDR2: SGHVS and FQNEAQ. With 0 bases removed from V and 0 bases from J, the gap between germline ends came to 11 bases. CDR3: CASSLAGSRVNTEAFF. CDR3 bases: TGTGCCAGCAGCTTAGCGGGCAGTCGGGTGAACACTGAAGCTTTCTTT.

This clonotype was seen at least ten times. This sequence joins TRBV11-3 and TRBJ2-7, with TRBD1 matching 7 bases. The J segment lost 0 bases and the V segment lost 5 bases, leaving 7 bases of the junction unmatched. The CDR3 spans 15 residues. Looked up from germline, CDR1 is SGHNT and CDR2 is YENEEA. For the CDR3, the DNA is TGTGCCAGCAGCCCTGTCCGGGACAGCTCCTACGAGCAGTACTTC. Translation: CASSPVRDSSYEQYF.